Shown below are 25 T cell receptor beta chains from a single sample sequenced in a study of cytomegalovirus exposure and HLA in healthy donors. 60 Vbeta and 13 Jbeta primers were used in PCR. The assay was immunoSEQ multiplex PCR, and TCRdb's table has in-frame clones only and misses some. This table holds about 140,000 clones, around 79% found once. Material for sequencing was PBMCs. All receptors come from a male donor in good health and CMV-seronegative.

V and J are TRBV10-3 and TRBJ2-3; 8 bases are shared with TRBD2. The length of the CDR3 is 19 residues. The V and J ends lost 0 bases and 2 bases, in that order; junction bases with no gene match: 13. The germline V gene has CDR1 ENHRY and CDR2 SYGVKD. CDR3 residues: CAISESLGKERETTDTQYF. The CDR3 nucleotides read TGTGCCATCAGTGAGTCGCTAGGGAAGGAGCGGGAGACCACAGATACGCAGTATTTT.

This chain joins TRBV29-1 and TRBJ2-7; D perhaps matches TRBD1 (6 bases). The CDR3 loop spans 14 amino acids. V was pared by 4 bases and J by 1 base, with 14 bases between. Germline values: CDR1 SQVTM, CDR2 ANQGSEA. The CDR3 bases are TGCAGCGTTGCCAGGGGAACGCCTTCCTACGAGCAGTACTTC. It translates to CSVARGTPSYEQYF.

The CDR3 coding sequence is TGTGCCAGCAGCTTAGGTGGGCTAGCGGGAGGGCATGAGCAGTTCTTC. Its translation: CASSLGGLAGGHEQFF. The chain recombines TRBV7-9 with TRBJ2-1; 12 bases are shared with TRBD2. Germline CDR1 is SEHNR and CDR2 is FQNEAQ (reference sequence). The CDR3 spans 16 residues. V trimming: 1 base; J trimming: 8 bases; junction bases outside the gene matches: 6.

The rearrangement uses TRBV7-9 and TRBJ2-7; tentative D call: TRBD1 (6 bases). The V gene lost 5 bases and the J gene lost 2 bases, with 13 bases spanning the gap. The CDR3 consists of 14 residues. The germline gives CDR1 SEHNR, CDR2 FQNEAQ (reference sequence). The CDR3 loop is CASSRNRDAYEQYF. The CDR3, as DNA: TGTGCCAGCAGCCGAAACAGGGATGCCTACGAGCAGTACTTC.

The chain uses TRBV15 and TRBJ2-2; possibly TRBD1 for D (6 bases). Germline-derived CDR1 and CDR2 are LNHNV and YYDKDF (reference sequence). The CDR3 consists of 16 residues. V shed 3 bases and J shed 12 bases, with 23 bases lying between them. The CDR3 reads CATSSDRTVFNRKLFF. The CDR3 DNA is TGTGCCACCAGCAGTGATCGGACAGTCTTTAACCGGAAGCTGTTTTTT.

The chain joins TRBV9 to TRBJ1-2; TRBD1 agrees at 12 bases. V lost 0 bases and J lost 2; bases outside the gene matches: 11. Per the germline V gene, CDR1 is SGDLS and CDR2 is YYNGEE. This CDR3 has 19 amino acids. The CDR3 DNA sequence: TGTGCCAGCAGCGTAGGCTTTCTGGGACAGGGGGCGAGGAACTATGGCTACACCTTC. Translated: CASSVGFLGQGARNYGYTF.

This clone was found a few times. V gene TRBV18 combines with J gene TRBJ1-5; tentative D call: TRBD1 (5 bases). V was clipped by 2 bases and J by 5 bases, with 7 bases between them. Germline V gene data show CDR1 as KGHSH and CDR2 as LQKENI. CDR3 size: 13 residues. This chain's CDR3 is CASSPGQDQPQHF. The CDR3 DNA is TGTGCCAGCTCACCAGGACAAGATCAGCCCCAGCATTTT.

The chain has TRBV30 and TRBJ1-2; tentatively, D is TRBD1 (5 bases). Germline values: CDR1 GTSNPN, CDR2 SVGIG (reference sequence). The length of the CDR3 is 15 residues. V lost 2 bases and J 4 bases, leaving 17 bases between the germline ends. This CDR3 reads CAWSREQVWVYGYTF. The CDR3 DNA is TGTGCCTGGAGTCGAGAACAGGTTTGGGTCTATGGCTACACCTTC.

In the case of this clone: The identical CDR3 is also encoded by other nucleotide sequences in the sample. This sequence joins TRBV30 and TRBJ1-2; D is ambiguous. Trimming removed 0 bases from V and 4 bases from J, with 9 bases in between. Germline V lookup: CDR1 GTSNPN, CDR2 SVGIG (reference sequence). The CDR3 contains 13 residues. CDR3 amino acids: CAWSVLGPYGYTF. The CDR3 nucleotides are TGTGCCTGGAGTGTACTCGGTCCCTATGGCTACACCTTC.

This chain connects TRBV30 to TRBJ1-1; D not certain. The length of the CDR3 is 15 residues. Trimming pared 6 bases from V and 4 bases from J, leaving 21 bases between. The germline V gene has CDR1 GTSNPN and CDR2 SVGIG (reference sequence). Here the CDR3 DNA reads TGTGCCTGCCGTAACCGGCAGGCAGTAGGCACTGAAGCTTTCTTT. Amino acids: CACRNRQAVGTEAFF. The entire variable domain, with the rest obtained from reference TRBV30 and TRBJ1-1, is as follows: SQTIHQWPATLVQPVGSPLSLECTVEGTSNPNLYWYRQAAGRGLQLLFYSVGIGQISSEVPQNLSASRPQDRQFILSSKKLLLSDSGFYLCACRNRQAVGTEAFFGQGTRLTVV.

The chain is built from TRBV4-3 and TRBJ2-7, with 16 bases that match TRBD2. This CDR3 has 15 residues. In germline, CDR1 is LGHNA, CDR2 YSLEER. The V segment lost 5 bases and the J segment 2 bases; nucleotides outside the gene matches: 0. The CDR3 protein is CASSGTSGGAYEQYF. In DNA form, the CDR3 reads TGCGCCAGCAGCGGGACTAGCGGGGGGGCCTACGAGCAGTACTTC.

This chain uses TRBV6-5 with TRBJ2-7; TRBD1 matches at 7 bases. The CDR3 spans 14 residues. The trim removed 2 bases at V and 1 base at J, leaving 2 bases unmatched. Germline V gene lookup returns CDR1 MNHEY and CDR2 SVGAGI. The CDR3 reads CASSYRDRSYEQYF. CDR3 sequence (DNA): TGTGCCAGCAGTTACCGGGACAGATCCTACGAGCAGTACTTC.

This chain uses TRBV4-1 with TRBJ2-7; TRBD2 might be the D (5 bases). This CDR3 spans 17 amino acids. Per the germline V gene, CDR1 is MGHRA and CDR2 is YSYEKL. V was pared by 0 bases and J by 1 base, with 16 bases between. Written as DNA, the CDR3 is TGCGCCAGCAGCCAAGAAGGCACCGGGGTAGGGTCCTACGAGCAGTACTTC. It specifies CASSQEGTGVGSYEQYF.

The rearrangement joins TRBV7-9 to TRBJ1-5, with a tentative D call TRBD1 (5 bases). Germline lookup yields CDR1 SEHNR and CDR2 FQNEAQ (reference sequence). The CDR3 sequence is 14 residues long. With 5 bases removed from V and 0 bases from J, the gap between germline ends came to 8 bases. CDR3 sequence: CASSHDSSNQPQHF. DNA for the CDR3: TGTGCCAGCAGCCACGACAGTAGCAATCAGCCCCAGCATTTT.

This chain connects TRBV4-2 to TRBJ2-5; 9 bases fit TRBD2. CDR1 and CDR2 from the germline V gene are LGHNA and YNFKEQ. CDR3 length equals 15 residues. Trimming cost V 0 bases and J 4 bases; bases outside gene matches: 3. CDR3 sequence: CASSQDGTSPETQYF. CDR3 coding DNA: TGTGCCAGCAGCCAAGATGGGACTAGCCCAGAGACCCAGTACTTC.

The chain combines TRBV19 with TRBJ2-5, with 7 bases that match TRBD1. With V trimmed by 7 bases and J by 4 bases, 6 bases remained unmatched. Germline CDR1 reads LNHDA; CDR2 reads SQIVND (reference sequence). The CDR3 spans 13 residues. The DNA of the CDR3 is TGTGCCAGTAAGAAGGGGGCAGGAGAGACCCAGTACTTC. Translated, it gives CASKKGAGETQYF. Filled out from reference TRBV19 and TRBJ2-5, the complete variable domain reads DGGITQSPKYLFRKEGQNVTLSCEQNLNHDAMYWYRQDPGQGLRLIYYSQIVNDFQKGDIAEGYSVSREKKESFPLTVTSAQKNPTAFYLCASKKGAGETQYFGPGTRLLVL.

The rearrangement links TRBV12-5 to TRBJ1-3; possible D gene TRBD1, 5 bases. The CDR3 totals 13 residues. The germline V gene has CDR1 LGHNT and CDR2 FRNRAP. V lost 6 bases and J lost 2, with 8 bases in between. Written as DNA, the CDR3 is TGTGCTAGTGGCCAGGGCCCTGGAAACACCATATATTTT. Protein: CASGQGPGNTIYF. Full variable domain (missing parts from reference TRBV12-5 and TRBJ1-3): DARVTQTPRHKVTEMGQEVTMRCQPILGHNTVFWYRQTMMQGLELLAYFRNRAPLDDSGMPKDRFSAEMPDATLATLKIQPSEPRDSAVYFCASGQGPGNTIYFGEGSWLTVV.

The chain is built from TRBV27 and TRBJ2-1; tentative D call: TRBD1 (6 bases). The CDR3 runs to 15 residues. Germline V gene sequence: CDR1 MNHEY, CDR2 SMNVEV (reference sequence). V was pared by 6 bases and J by 4 bases, with 16 bases between. The CDR3 DNA reads TGTGCCAGCAGGAGGGCAGGGGCACCTTACAATGAGCAGTTCTTC. Translating gives CASRRAGAPYNEQFF.

The chain couples TRBV5-4 to TRBJ1-2; a weak D match, TRBD1 (6 bases). Between the trimmed V and J ends, which lost 7 bases and 8 bases, there was a span of 12 bases. The germline gives CDR1 SGHNT, CDR2 YYREEE (reference sequence). CDR3 length: 11 residues. Here the CDR3 reads CASVERGGYTF. As DNA, the CDR3 is TGTGCCAGCGTCGAAAGGGGGGGCTACACCTTC.

This CDR3 reads CASSSGGTDLNEAFF. The CDR3 coding sequence is TGCGCCAGCAGCTCCGGCGGGACAGACCTAAATGAAGCTTTCTTT. This chain joins TRBV5-1 and TRBJ1-1, with 7 nucleotides matching TRBD1. Germline V gives CDR1 SGHRS, CDR2 YFSETQ. The CDR3 covers 15 residues. After removal of 3 bases from V and 7 bases from J, the junction contained 12 bases not matched to a gene.

The chain uses TRBV5-1 and TRBJ2-2, with TRBD1 identical over 7 bases. The V segment lost 4 bases and the J segment 5 bases; nucleotides outside the gene matches: 5. This CDR3 has 14 amino acids. Germline CDR1 is SGHRS and CDR2 is YFSETQ. The CDR3 nucleotides are TGCGCCAGCAGCCTAGGGGGCTGGACCGGGGAGCTGTTTTTT. As protein: CASSLGGWTGELFF.

The CDR3 loop reads CASGLRGAGEQFF. The DNA for the CDR3 is TGTGCTAGTGGTTTGCGTGGTGCGGGGGAGCAGTTCTTC. The chain employs TRBV12-5 and TRBJ2-1, with D possibly matching TRBD2 (6 bases). Germline V gene lookup returns CDR1 LGHNT and CDR2 FRNRAP. CDR3 length: 13 amino acids. The V end was cut by 2 bases, the J end by 10 bases, with 12 bases between.

The rearrangement links TRBV5-1 to TRBJ1-1; D unresolved. The V gene's germline CDR1 is SGHRS and CDR2 YFSETQ. V was pared by 0 bases and J by 0 bases, with 12 bases between. There are 16 residues in the CDR3. Here the CDR3 reads CASSLGRQQMNTEAFF. In DNA form, the CDR3 reads TGCGCCAGCAGCTTGGGACGGCAACAGATGAACACTGAAGCTTTCTTT. Full variable domain (missing parts from reference TRBV5-1 and TRBJ1-1): KAGVTQTPRYLIKTRGQQVTLSCSPISGHRSVSWYQQTPGQGLQFLFEYFSETQRNKGNFPGRFSGRQFSNSRSEMNVSTLELGDSALYLCASSLGRQQMNTEAFFGQGTRLTVV.

This clone was found a few times. The chain links TRBV29-1 to TRBJ1-2; 8 bases align to TRBD1. With 7 bases clipped from V and 4 bases from J, the junction kept 8 bases outside the gene matches. This CDR3 has 13 amino acids. CDR1 and CDR2 (germline): SQVTM, ANQGSEA. The CDR3 protein is CSAVTGVGYGYTF. CDR3 DNA: TGCAGCGCCGTGACAGGGGTTGGCTATGGCTACACCTTC.

The V gene is TRBV2, the J gene TRBJ2-1; D possibly corresponds to TRBD2 (5 bases). Germline CDR1 and CDR2: SNHLY and FYNNEI. Trimming cost V 1 base and J 6 bases, with 13 bases left between them. This CDR3 has 15 amino acids. In nucleotides, the CDR3 is TGTGCCAGCAGTGAAGGGGAGCGTAATGGCAATGAGCAGTTCTTC. Amino acid sequence: CASSEGERNGNEQFF.